This passage covers 6 T cell receptor beta chains from one sample sequenced in a study of STAT5B mutations in CD4+ large granular lymphocyte leukemia. Some clones are missing from TCRdb's copy, which holds only in-frame ones; the method was immunoSEQ multiplex PCR. The data show 31,000 or so clones, roughly 74% seen once. The sample was CD4+ T cells from blood buffy coats. Receptor source: a human donor in good health.

The chain uses TRBV29-1 and TRBJ1-2; 10 bases agree with TRBD1. From germline, CDR1 is SQVTM and CDR2 ANQGSEA. This CDR3 is built from 12 residues. The trim removed 5 bases at V and 6 bases at J, leaving 3 bases unmatched. The CDR3 loop reads CSVFGTGDGYTF. CDR3 nucleotide sequence: TGCAGCGTTTTCGGGACAGGGGATGGCTACACCTTC.

This chain connects TRBV10-3 to TRBJ2-3; possible D gene TRBD1, 5 bases. Germline CDR1 is ENHRY and CDR2 is SYGVKD. CDR3 length equals 14 residues. V was cut by 3 bases and J by 4 bases, with 11 bases left in between. CDR3 bases: TGTGCCATCAGTGAAGGTCAGGGCCCAGATACGCAGTATTTT. This gives the protein CAISEGQGPDTQYF.

This clone has just a few counts. The rearrangement links TRBV19 to TRBJ2-7; D is unresolved. Germline V gene sequence: CDR1 LNHDA, CDR2 SQIVND (reference sequence). The CDR3 runs 14 residues. With 4 bases removed from V and 0 bases from J, the gap between germline ends came to 10 bases. The CDR3, as DNA: TGTGCCAGTAGTAAGGACCCCGGCTCCTACGAGCAGTACTTC. Protein sequence: CASSKDPGSYEQYF.

This rearrangement joins TRBV4-2 to TRBJ2-5; TRBD2 matches 16 bases. CDR3 size: 18 residues. Germline loops: CDR1 LGHNA, CDR2 YNFKEQ. Trimming cost V 3 bases and J 1 base; bases outside gene matches: 5. The CDR3 DNA is TGTGCCAGCAGCCAGGGGACTAGCGGGGGGGCGGGCCAAGAGACCCAGTACTTC. Amino acid sequence: CASSQGTSGGAGQETQYF.

The chain combines TRBV9 with TRBJ1-1, with 7 bases aligning to TRBD1. V gave up 3 bases and J gave up 3 bases; unmatched junction bases: 8. CDR3 length: 15 residues. Looked up from germline, CDR1 is SGDLS and CDR2 is YYNGEE. The CDR3 nucleotides are TGTGCCAGCAGCGGGCGACAGGGTTCCGACACTGAAGCTTTCTTT. It translates to CASSGRQGSDTEAFF.

V gene TRBV5-1 combines with J gene TRBJ2-7; 10 nucleotides match TRBD2. Germline CDR1 SGHRS, CDR2 YFSETQ. The CDR3 contains 15 residues. V lost 0 bases and J lost 7; bases outside the gene matches: 7. For the CDR3, the DNA is TGCGCCAGCAGCTTGGGAGCGGGAGGGTCTGAAGAGCAGTACTTC. Translated, it gives CASSLGAGGSEEQYF.